A single sample gave rise to the 22 T cell receptor beta chains below, sequenced in a study of OX40 agonist ivuxolimab in advanced cancers. Sequenced by immunoSEQ multiplex PCR; TCRdb stores in-frame clones only, minus some. Of 60,000 to 70,000 clones in the sample, 88% were seen once. The material was CD4+ or CD8+ T cells sorted from blood, obtained in a trial of the OX40 agonist ivuxolimab. The receptors were sampled from an adult with an advanced solid tumor such as melanoma, head and neck, liver or kidney cancer.

The CDR3 DNA sequence: TGTGCCAGCAGCATACAGACAGGGGGCTCCTACGAGCAGTACTTC. Its translation: CASSIQTGGSYEQYF. The chain uses TRBV5-4 and TRBJ2-7, with 9 bases lining up with TRBD1. CDR1 is SGHNT, CDR2 YYREEE, per germline (reference sequence). The CDR3 spans 15 residues. Unmatched junction bases numbered 5, after V lost 4 bases and J lost 0 bases.

This rearrangement joins TRBV5-1 to TRBJ1-4; unclear D gene. With 0 bases removed from V and 7 bases from J, the gap between germline ends came to 7 bases. Germline V CDR1 and CDR2: SGHRS, YFSETQ. The CDR3 spans 13 residues. CDR3: CASSLEWGEKLFF. CDR3 DNA sequence: TGCGCCAGCAGCTTGGAGTGGGGTGAAAAACTGTTTTTT.

The gene calls are TRBV15 and TRBJ2-1; 8 nucleotides align to TRBD2. CDR1 is LNHNV and CDR2 is YYDKDF in the germline V gene (reference sequence). The ends lost 8 bases at V and 9 bases at J; junction bases unmatched: 12. This CDR3 comprises 14 residues. In nucleotides, the CDR3 is TGTGCCACCCGGGCGGAGCGGGAGTTGGTTGAGCAGTTCTTC. Translating gives CATRAERELVEQFF.

This rearrangement joins TRBV11-3 to TRBJ2-1; a weak D match, TRBD1 (7 bases). With 3 bases removed from V and 3 bases from J, the gap between germline ends came to 9 bases. This CDR3 comprises 14 residues. Germline-derived CDR1 and CDR2 are SGHNT and YENEEA. CDR3 nucleotide sequence: TGTGCCAGCAGCTTTCAGGGGGGCTACAATGAGCAGTTCTTC. Translating it yields CASSFQGGYNEQFF.

This chain uses TRBV5-6 with TRBJ2-5, with D perhaps TRBD2 (7 bases). The V and J ends lost 10 bases and 1 base respectively, with 14 bases between them. The CDR3 spans 13 residues. The germline CDR1 and CDR2 sequences are SGHDT and YYEEEE. The CDR3 loop is CASAGGPQETQYF. DNA for the CDR3: TGTGCCTCAGCCGGGGGGCCCCAAGAGACCCAGTACTTC. Full variable domain (outside the CDR3, taken from reference TRBV5-6 and TRBJ2-5): DAGVTQSPTHLIKTRGQQVTLRCSPKSGHDTVSWYQQALGQGPQFIFQYYEEEERQRGNFPDRFSGHQFPNYSSELNVNALLLGDSALYLCASAGGPQETQYFGPGTRLLVL.

The gene calls are TRBV7-8 and TRBJ1-5, with D uncertain. Per germline, CDR1 SGHVS and CDR2 FQNEAQ. Deletions cut 1 base from V and 10 bases from J, with 11 bases between. The CDR3 contains 13 residues. CDR3 in DNA: TGTGCCAGCAGCTTAGAGGGTAACCGACCCCAGCATTTT. It yields the protein CASSLEGNRPQHF.

The chain has TRBV5-5 and TRBJ1-3; D gene uncertain. CDR1 is SGHKS, CDR2 YYEKEE, per germline (reference sequence). V lost 0 bases to trimming and J lost 1 base, with 11 bases between them. The CDR3 spans 16 residues. For the CDR3, the DNA is TGTGCCAGCAGCTTGGTTCTCAGAACGTCTGGAAACACCATATATTTT. Translation gives CASSLVLRTSGNTIYF.

The genes are TRBV6-1 and TRBJ1-5; no clear D gene. Germline-derived CDR1 and CDR2 are MNHNS and SASEGT. The CDR3 runs to 14 residues. Trimming stripped 8 bases from V and 0 bases from J, with 11 bases between. The CDR3 spells CASQDGFSNQPQHF. CDR3 nucleotide sequence: TGTGCCAGCCAGGACGGGTTTAGCAATCAGCCCCAGCATTTT.

The CDR3 coding sequence is TGTGCCAGCAGTTTCGCATCACGGGGCTATGGCTACACCTTC. Protein sequence: CASSFASRGYGYTF. This sequence joins TRBV28 and TRBJ1-2; D unresolved. Trimming cost V 3 bases and J 4 bases, with 12 bases left between them. The CDR3 length is 14 residues. The V gene's germline CDR1 is MDHEN and CDR2 SYDVKM.

This sequence joins TRBV19 and TRBJ1-4; D is possibly TRBD1 (6 bases). The CDR3 contains 13 residues. In germline, CDR1 is LNHDA, CDR2 SQIVND (reference sequence). Between the trimmed V and J ends, which lost 8 bases and 6 bases, there was a span of 13 bases. CDR3: CASGTGAHEKLFF. CDR3 nucleotide sequence: TGTGCCAGTGGGACGGGGGCACATGAAAAACTGTTTTTT.

This chain connects TRBV14 to TRBJ2-5; D not resolved. Trimming pared 0 bases from V and 1 base from J, leaving 12 bases between. Looked up from germline, CDR1 is SGHDN and CDR2 is FVKESK. The length of the CDR3 is 16 residues. The chain's CDR3 is CASSQEFSGGQETQYF. The CDR3 DNA follows: TGTGCCAGCAGCCAAGAGTTTTCGGGCGGCCAAGAGACCCAGTACTTC.

DNA for the CDR3: TGTGCCAGCAGTTTAGGGGGCCCTGGGAACATTCAGTACTTC. It translates to CASSLGGPGNIQYF. This chain joins TRBV28 and TRBJ2-4; TRBD1 is a possible D gene (6 bases). Between the trimmed V and J ends, which lost 2 bases and 7 bases, there was a span of 12 bases. Germline lookup yields CDR1 MDHEN and CDR2 SYDVKM. The CDR3 runs 14 residues.

The CDR3 here is CASSPRGNNEKLFF. The CDR3 nucleotides read TGTGCCAGCTCACCAAGAGGGAATAATGAAAAACTGTTTTTT. J is TRBJ1-4 and V is TRBV18; no clear D. Per germline, CDR1 KGHSH and CDR2 LQKENI. CDR3 length: 14 residues. The V end was cut by 2 bases, the J end by 4 bases, with 8 bases between. The whole variable domain, filled in from reference TRBV18 and TRBJ1-4, reads NAGVMQNPRHLVRRRGQEARLRCSPMKGHSHVYWYRQLPEEGLKFMVYLQKENIIDESGMPKERFSAEFPKEGPSILRIQQVVRGDSAAYFCASSPRGNNEKLFFGSGTQLSVL.

This rearrangement joins TRBV9 to TRBJ2-3, with TRBD1 as a possible D gene (5 bases). CDR1 and CDR2 (germline): SGDLS, YYNGEE. V was trimmed by 5 bases and J by 2 bases, leaving 9 bases between them. This CDR3 is built from 13 residues. The CDR3 DNA reads TGTGCCAGCAGTGCAGGGAACACAGATACGCAGTATTTT. It is translated as CASSAGNTDTQYF.

The rearrangement links TRBV2 to TRBJ1-4, with a tentative D call TRBD1 (5 bases). CDR3 length equals 15 residues. Trimming pared 1 base from V and 3 bases from J, leaving 9 bases between. Per germline, CDR1 SNHLY and CDR2 FYNNEI. CDR3 region: CASSEDWGSNEKLFF. As DNA, the CDR3 is TGTGCCAGCAGTGAAGATTGGGGGTCTAATGAAAAACTGTTTTTT.

This clone came up once. The V call is TRBV14, the J call TRBJ2-7; TRBD2 aligns across 7 bases. The V gene's germline CDR1 is SGHDN and CDR2 FVKESK. The CDR3 is 15 amino acids. V was clipped by 1 base and J by 2 bases; unmatched bases: 5. The CDR3 sequence is CASSQGASGPYEQYF. In DNA, the CDR3 is TGTGCCAGCAGCCAAGGGGCTAGCGGCCCCTACGAGCAGTACTTC.

This chain connects TRBV7-2 to TRBJ1-2, with 7 bases that match TRBD1. This CDR3 has 13 residues. Looked up from germline, CDR1 is SGHTA and CDR2 is FQGNSA. The junction had 6 bases not matched to a gene; V was cut back by 10 bases and J by 1 base. CDR3 amino acids: CATRWDSNYGYTF. The CDR3 bases are TGTGCCACCCGGTGGGACAGTAACTATGGCTACACCTTC.

The rearrangement uses TRBV7-6 and TRBJ2-1; D gene ambiguous. Trimming pared 0 bases from V and 7 bases from J, leaving 7 bases between. CDR3 length equals 13 residues. Germline V gene data show CDR1 as SGHVS and CDR2 as FNYEAQ. The CDR3 sequence is CASSLALENEQFF. As DNA, the CDR3 is TGTGCCAGCAGCTTAGCTCTCGAGAATGAGCAGTTCTTC.

This clone was detected only a few times. The chain carries TRBV10-3 and TRBJ2-1; no firm D call. The CDR3 contains 12 residues. Looked up from germline, CDR1 is ENHRY and CDR2 is SYGVKD. Trimming left V 3 bases short and J 7 bases short, with 7 bases between. The CDR3, as DNA: TGTGCCATCAGTGACCAGTCTAATGAGCAGTTCTTC. Amino acids: CAISDQSNEQFF.

The CDR3 DNA is TGTGCCAGCAGTTACGTCGGGGAACACAATGAGCAGTTCTTC. Amino acids: CASSYVGEHNEQFF. J is TRBJ2-1 and V is TRBV6-6; the D gene is possibly TRBD2 (5 bases). CDR3 length equals 14 residues. V was shortened by 2 bases and J by 5 bases, with 10 bases between the two germline ends. Germline V gene sequence: CDR1 MNHNY, CDR2 SVGAGI (reference sequence).

The chain joins TRBV11-3 to TRBJ2-7; 8 nucleotides line up with TRBD1. The CDR3 sequence is 14 residues long. V shed 5 bases, J shed 4 bases, and the junction held 7 bases outside the gene matches. Germline CDR1 is SGHNT and CDR2 is YENEEA. The CDR3 coding sequence is TGTGCCAGCAGCCAAAGGACAGGGCGGTACGAGCAGTACTTC. It yields the protein CASSQRTGRYEQYF.

The chain has TRBV6-5 and TRBJ2-7, with D perhaps matching TRBD2 (5 bases). Between the trimmed V and J ends, which lost 0 bases and 6 bases, there was a span of 18 bases. This CDR3 spans 16 amino acids. The germline V gene has CDR1 MNHEY and CDR2 SVGAGI. The CDR3 loop reads CASSYSTGSSGAEQYF. CDR3 coding DNA: TGTGCCAGCAGTTACTCCACGGGTTCCAGCGGAGCCGAGCAGTACTTC.